This T cell receptor (beta chain) was documented in a study of human T cells and chemical hapten exposure. The time point denotes: pre-sensitization, week 0. Treatment in this sample: therapeutic diphenylcyclopropenone sensitization with weekly scalp DPC. The CDR3 has 13 residues. Germline lookup yields CDR1 GTSNPN and CDR2 SVGIG (reference sequence). V was clipped by 0 bases and J by 7 bases; unmatched bases: 6. MiXCR, applied by TCRdb to the RACE reads, yields one record per CDR3 protein. This sample has approximately 180,000 distinct CDR3 sequences; 30% occur once, and the top ten carry about 2.7%.

The receptor's source is a woman between 25 and 40 years old with alopecia areata. Some clones in this sample may be carry-over from other donors' samples. The chain is built from TRBV30 and TRBJ2-7; 7 nucleotides agree with TRBD2. The starting material was whole blood, obtained in connection with sensitization to the hapten diphenylcyclopropenone (DPC). CDR3 amino acids: CAWSVRGDGEQYF. The DNA for the CDR3 is TGTGCCTGGAGTGTACGGGGGGATGGGGAGCAGTACTTC. Full variable domain (missing parts from reference TRBV30 and TRBJ2-7): SQTIHQWPATLVQPVGSPLSLECTVEGTSNPNLYWYRQAAGRGLQLLFYSVGIGQISSEVPQNLSASRPQDRQFILSSKKLLLSDSGFYLCAWSVRGDGEQYFGPGTRLTVT.